The present T cell receptor (beta chain) was sequenced within a study of cytomegalovirus exposure and HLA in healthy donors. With 60 Vbeta and 13 Jbeta primers, the PCR was carried out. TCRdb's copy holds only in-frame clones and misses some; the assay was immunoSEQ multiplex PCR. The data show about 230,000 clones, around 78% seen once. The germline CDR1 and CDR2 sequences are SGHAT and FQNNGV. The CDR3 runs to 15 residues. Trimming cost V 6 bases and J 4 bases; bases outside gene matches: 7. The gene calls are TRBV11-2 and TRBJ2-2; 8 nucleotides agree with TRBD2. The sequence derives from a boy between 10 and 17 years old in good health and CMV-seronegative. Sequencing used PBMCs. CDR3 sequence: CASSRMGLGTGELFF. The CDR3 DNA reads as TGTGCCAGCAGTCGCATGGGACTAGGCACCGGGGAGCTGTTTTTT.